In this sample, the clone carrying this T cell receptor beta chain turned up many times. Its antigen is as yet unknown. The entry originates in a study of T cells after yellow fever vaccination. A single record per CDR3 protein comes from TCRdb applying MiXCR to the 5' RACE reads. Found here are a few hundred thousand distinct CDR3 sequences, under 14% of them singletons; the top ten hold 15% to 20%. V shed 3 bases and J shed 6 bases, with 6 bases lying between them. Germline values: CDR1 SGDLS, CDR2 YYNGEE. The CDR3 spans 12 residues. Notes on the study in general: Faster peaking, at day 5 versus 15, marked a secondary response that was weaker.

This receptor was obtained from a man aged 18-30 years who received the YFV17D yellow fever vaccine. The sample here was PBMCs, taken on the day of the first yellow fever vaccination. The chain couples TRBV9 to TRBJ1-4; D not resolved. CDR3 sequence reads: CASSAYDEKLFF. DNA of the CDR3: TGTGCCAGCAGCGCTTACGATGAAAAACTGTTTTTT.